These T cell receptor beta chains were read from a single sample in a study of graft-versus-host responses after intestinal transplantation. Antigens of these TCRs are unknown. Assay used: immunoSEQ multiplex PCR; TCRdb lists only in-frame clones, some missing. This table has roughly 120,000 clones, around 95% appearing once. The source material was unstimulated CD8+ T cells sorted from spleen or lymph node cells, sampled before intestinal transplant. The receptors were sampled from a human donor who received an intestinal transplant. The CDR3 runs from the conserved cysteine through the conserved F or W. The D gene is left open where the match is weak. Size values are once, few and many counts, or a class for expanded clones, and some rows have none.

CDR3nt: TGTGCCAGCAGTCTATGGACTAGCCGCTGGGATGAGCAGTTCTTC
CDR3aa: CASSLWTSRWDEQFF
v_gene: TRBV27
abundance: -
d_gene: TRBD2
j_gene: TRBJ2-1

CDR3nt: TGTGCCAGCAGCTTAGATAGCCGGTTAGAGCAGTTCTTC
CDR3aa: CASSLDSRLEQFF
v_gene: TRBV7-8
abundance: -
d_gene: -
j_gene: TRBJ2-1

CDR3nt: TGTGCCAGCAGCGGGGGGACACTTGGAAACACCATATATTTT
CDR3aa: CASSGGTLGNTIYF
v_gene: TRBV5-6
abundance: -
d_gene: -
j_gene: TRBJ1-3

CDR3nt: TGCGCCAGCAGCCAAGTGGAATATCAGCCCCAGCATTTT
CDR3aa: CASSQVEYQPQHF
v_gene: TRBV4-1
abundance: -
d_gene: -
j_gene: TRBJ1-5

CDR3nt: TGCAGTGCTAGGTCCGCCTACGAGCAGTACTTC
CDR3aa: CSARSAYEQYF
v_gene: TRBV20-1
abundance: once
d_gene: -
j_gene: TRBJ2-7

CDR3nt: TGTGCCAGTGGTGGCGCTGTGGGCCCCTACAATGAGCAGTTCTTC
CDR3aa: CASGGAVGPYNEQFF
v_gene: TRBV19
abundance: -
d_gene: -
j_gene: TRBJ2-1

CDR3nt: TGTGCCAGCAGCTTTGTGGGACAGGGGTTGCCCACTGAAGCTTTCTTT
CDR3aa: CASSFVGQGLPTEAFF
v_gene: TRBV7-9
abundance: -
d_gene: TRBD1
j_gene: TRBJ1-1

CDR3nt: TGCGCCAGCAGCTTGGGGACCTGGGACTATGGCTACACCTTC
CDR3aa: CASSLGTWDYGYTF
v_gene: TRBV5-1
abundance: -
d_gene: -
j_gene: TRBJ1-2

CDR3nt: TGCGCCAGCAGTTTAGACAGATACAATGAAAAACTGTTTTTT
CDR3aa: CASSLDRYNEKLFF
v_gene: TRBV10-2
abundance: -
d_gene: -
j_gene: TRBJ1-4

CDR3nt: TGTGCCAGCAGCGGGACAGGCTACGAGCAGTACTTC
CDR3aa: CASSGTGYEQYF
v_gene: TRBV5-6
abundance: -
d_gene: TRBD1
j_gene: TRBJ2-7

CDR3nt: TGTGCCAGCAGCTTGGGACAGGGGACTAACTATGGCTACACCTTC
CDR3aa: CASSLGQGTNYGYTF
v_gene: TRBV5-8
abundance: -
d_gene: TRBD1
j_gene: TRBJ1-2

CDR3nt: TGTGCCAGTAGTCCCAGGCTAGCCGCCAGCATGACAGATACGCAGTATTTT
CDR3aa: CASSPRLAASMTDTQYF
v_gene: TRBV19
abundance: -
d_gene: -
j_gene: TRBJ2-3

CDR3nt: TGTGCCAGCAGCCTGAACCAAGTCTGGGAGACCCAGTACTTC
CDR3aa: CASSLNQVWETQYF
v_gene: TRBV11-2
abundance: -
d_gene: -
j_gene: TRBJ2-5

CDR3nt: TGCGCCAGCAGCCAAGATACGCAGCGGGGCAACTACGAGCAGTACTTC
CDR3aa: CASSQDTQRGNYEQYF
v_gene: TRBV4-1
abundance: -
d_gene: TRBD2
j_gene: TRBJ2-7

CDR3nt: TGTGCCAGCAGCTTAATAGCAGGGTTGTCCTACAATGAGCAGTTCTTC
CDR3aa: CASSLIAGLSYNEQFF
v_gene: TRBV7-3
abundance: -
d_gene: -
j_gene: TRBJ2-1

CDR3nt: TGTGCCAGCAGTTTAAGGTTAGCGGGAGGGCCAGATACGCAGTATTTT
CDR3aa: CASSLRLAGGPDTQYF
v_gene: TRBV27
abundance: -
d_gene: TRBD2
j_gene: TRBJ2-3

CDR3nt: TGTGCCAGCAGCGAATTTAGCGGGAGGGCCGTCGAGGAGCAGTACTTC
CDR3aa: CASSEFSGRAVEEQYF
v_gene: TRBV9
abundance: -
d_gene: TRBD2
j_gene: TRBJ2-7

CDR3nt: TGTGCCAGTAGTACGGCCGCGCGTGTGGCAGTTTTCAATGAGCAGTTCTTC
CDR3aa: CASSTAARVAVFNEQFF
v_gene: TRBV19
abundance: -
d_gene: -
j_gene: TRBJ2-1

CDR3nt: TGTGCCAGTAGAGGGGCCTTCCATCAGCCCCAGCATTTT
CDR3aa: CASRGAFHQPQHF
v_gene: TRBV19
abundance: -
d_gene: -
j_gene: TRBJ1-5

CDR3nt: TGCGCCAGCAGCCAAGATTTTGGCAGCCCCGAGCAGTACTTC
CDR3aa: CASSQDFGSPEQYF
v_gene: TRBV4-1
abundance: -
d_gene: -
j_gene: TRBJ2-7

CDR3nt: TGCGCCAGCAGCTGGAAACGGGGCGAGCAGTACTTC
CDR3aa: CASSWKRGEQYF
v_gene: TRBV5-1
abundance: -
d_gene: -
j_gene: TRBJ2-7

CDR3nt: TGTGCCAGCAGCTTTCACGTCAGCACAGATACGCAGTATTTT
CDR3aa: CASSFHVSTDTQYF
v_gene: TRBV13
abundance: -
d_gene: -
j_gene: TRBJ2-3

CDR3nt: TGTGCCTGGAGTGTAAGGACAGCAGATACGCAGTATTTT
CDR3aa: CAWSVRTADTQYF
v_gene: TRBV30
abundance: -
d_gene: -
j_gene: TRBJ2-3

CDR3nt: TGTGCCAGCAGCCCCATGGGGGGAGCGGGCACAGATACGCAGTATTTT
CDR3aa: CASSPMGGAGTDTQYF
v_gene: TRBV7-9
abundance: -
d_gene: -
j_gene: TRBJ2-3

CDR3nt: TGTGCCTGGAGTGGGGGGGAGCTCTACTACGAGCAGTACTTC
CDR3aa: CAWSGGELYYEQYF
v_gene: TRBV30
abundance: -
d_gene: -
j_gene: TRBJ2-7

CDR3nt: TGTGCCAGCAGCGTAGGAGGTGGAGTCCAAGAGACCCAGTACTTC
CDR3aa: CASSVGGGVQETQYF
v_gene: TRBV9
abundance: -
d_gene: -
j_gene: TRBJ2-5

CDR3nt: TGCGCCAGCAGTGACCCGGGACTAGCGGGAGGAACCGGGGAGCTGTTTTTT
CDR3aa: CASSDPGLAGGTGELFF
v_gene: TRBV10-1
abundance: -
d_gene: TRBD2
j_gene: TRBJ2-2

CDR3nt: TGTGCCAGCAGTGAAAGTCTAGCGAGGACCTACGAGCAGTACTTC
CDR3aa: CASSESLARTYEQYF
v_gene: TRBV2
abundance: -
d_gene: -
j_gene: TRBJ2-7

CDR3nt: TGTGCCAGCAGCTTTATGGCCGGGACAACTTCCTACGAGCAGTACTTC
CDR3aa: CASSFMAGTTSYEQYF
v_gene: TRBV5-8
abundance: -
d_gene: -
j_gene: TRBJ2-7